A selection of T cell receptor beta chains follows, all from one sample in a study of early T cells in non-severe SARS-CoV-2 infection. One entry per CDR3 protein, called by TCRdb with MiXCR from the 5' RACE reads. Of about 39,000 distinct CDR3 sequences detected, around 6.8% appear once; the ten largest clones hold roughly 4.8%. Sequenced: whole blood. Receptor source: an adult who was a healthcare worker with PCR-confirmed SARS-CoV-2 infection or an uninfected control (not recorded which). Both conserved end residues are part of each CDR3. The D gene is left open where the match is weak. The size entry is marked missing in some rows and otherwise reads once, few, many or a size class.

>TRBJ2-3|NA|NA|TRBV7-2
TGTGCCAGCAGCTTAGAGTGGAGAAATACGCAGTATTTT
CASSLEWRNTQYF
>TRBJ2-7|few|NA|TRBV11-2
TGTGCCAGCAGCTTCGTTGACCGGGGGGAGCAGTACTTC
CASSFVDRGEQYF
>TRBJ2-2|many|TRBD2|TRBV10-2
TGCGCCAGCAACGGGGGGTCGGCGAACACCGGGGAGCTGTTTTTT
CASNGGSANTGELFF
>TRBJ2-7|many|TRBD1|TRBV20-1
TGCAGTGTCACCAACGGAGACAGGGCCTACGAGCAGTACTTC
CSVTNGDRAYEQYF
>TRBJ2-2|many|TRBD1|TRBV29-1
TGCAGCGCACCGGACAGGCTAACCGGGGAGCTGTTTTTT
CSAPDRLTGELFF
>TRBJ2-5|NA|TRBD1|TRBV19
TGTGCCAGTAGTATAGAGGGACAGGGGGCGCTTGAGACCCAGTACTTC
CASSIEGQGALETQYF
>TRBJ2-7|many|TRBD2|TRBV7-6
TGTGCCAGCAGCTTAGACCCCATACTAGCGGGGGGCCACGAGCAGTACTTC
CASSLDPILAGGHEQYF
>TRBJ1-4|NA|NA|TRBV10-3
TGTGCCATCAGTGAGTCGGGACGGGATAATGAAAAACTGTTTTTT
CAISESGRDNEKLFF
>TRBJ1-5|many|NA|TRBV2
TGTGCCAATAGCCAGGGTGTTCAGCCCCAGCATTTT
CANSQGVQPQHF
>TRBJ1-2|NA|NA|TRBV12-3/TRBV12-4
TGTGCCAGCAGTTACCTACCCGGGGCCTACTATGGCTACACCTTC
CASSYLPGAYYGYTF
>TRBJ2-7|many|NA|TRBV12-5
TGTGCTAGTGGTTTGTTGGAGGGATCCTCCTACGAGCAGTACTTC
CASGLLEGSSYEQYF
>TRBJ2-2|few|NA|TRBV12-5
TGTGCTAGTGGTACCAGTCTCGACGGGTTGGTTAAACCGAACACCGGGGAGCTGTTTTTT
CASGTSLDGLVKPNTGELFF
>TRBJ2-5|NA|NA|TRBV10-3
TGTGCCACCTTAGGGTCGGAGACCCAGTACTTC
CATLGSETQYF
>TRBJ2-5|NA|TRBD1|TRBV5-6
TGTGCCAGCAGCTTGGGGGACAGTACGGTGGAGACCCAGTACTTC
CASSLGDSTVETQYF
>TRBJ1-2|NA|NA|TRBV5-1
TGCGCCAGCAGCATAGGCAGCAATGGCTACACCTTC
CASSIGSNGYTF
>TRBJ2-3|many|TRBD2|TRBV11-3
TGTGCCAGCAGCTCCCGGGAGGAACAGTCCAGAGATACGCAGTATTTT
CASSSREEQSRDTQYF
>TRBJ2-1|NA|TRBD2|TRBV4-2
TGTGCCAGTCGGCTCGGGACTAGCGGGGGGAATGAGCAGTTCTTC
CASRLGTSGGNEQFF
>TRBJ2-7|NA|TRBD1|TRBV10-1
TGCGCCAGCAGCGCCAACAGGGGAACCTACGAGCAGTACTTC
CASSANRGTYEQYF
>TRBJ1-4|many|TRBD1|TRBV4-1
TGCGCCAGCAGCCAACCGGACAGGGATCGGGGAAAACTGTTTTTT
CASSQPDRDRGKLFF
>TRBJ2-7|many|NA|TRBV7-8
TGTGCCAGCAGCTTAAAGGGAATCGAGCAGTACTTC
CASSLKGIEQYF
>TRBJ2-1|many|TRBD2|TRBV20-1
TGCAGTGCTAGTGGGACTAGCGGGGGCTCCAGAGGGAAGCAGTTCTTC
CSASGTSGGSRGKQFF
>TRBJ1-5|many|TRBD1|TRBV4-1
TGCGCCAGCAGCCAATTCCCGACAGGGGGCCTTGGGAGCAATCAGCCCCAGCATTTT
CASSQFPTGGLGSNQPQHF
>TRBJ2-2|few|NA|TRBV5-8
TGTGCCAGCAGCTACAGCACCGGGGAGCTGTTTTTT
CASSYSTGELFF
>TRBJ1-2|few|NA|TRBV12-3/TRBV12-4
TGTGCCAGCAGTTTAGGGACAAGGAACTATGGCTACACCTTC
CASSLGTRNYGYTF
>TRBJ2-6|NA|NA|TRBV7-9
TGTGCCAGCCGACCTGGGGCCAACGTCCTGACTTTC
CASRPGANVLTF
>TRBJ2-7|few|NA|TRBV14
TGTGCCAGCAGCACTTCCAGGTGGAGACCGAGCTTCCACGAGCAGTACTTC
CASSTSRWRPSFHEQYF
>TRBJ2-1|many|NA|TRBV14
TGTGCCAGCAGCCAAACGGGCCGCAATGAGCAGTTCTTC
CASSQTGRNEQFF
>TRBJ2-5|few|NA|TRBV18
TGTGCCAGCTCACCTTCCGAGACCCAGTACTTC
CASSPSETQYF
>TRBJ1-1|NA|NA|TRBV12-3/TRBV12-4
TGTGCCAGCAGCCTTGGCGGGGGTAGCACTGAAGCTTTCTTT
CASSLGGGSTEAFF
>TRBJ2-7|few|NA|TRBV11-2
TGTGCCAGCAGCTTAGGTAGCTCCGACGAGCAGTACTTC
CASSLGSSDEQYF
>TRBJ2-5|NA|TRBD1|TRBV10-3
TGTGCCACCCAGGACAGGGGGCCGGAGACCCAGTACTTC
CATQDRGPETQYF
>TRBJ1-2|few|TRBD1|TRBV5-5
TGTGCCAGCAGCCCCGGACAGGGGGCGGCGGACTATGGCTACACCTTC
CASSPGQGAADYGYTF
>TRBJ2-2|many|NA|TRBV9
TGTGCCAGCAGCGTAATAGACAGTAGCACCGGGGAGCTGTTTTTT
CASSVIDSSTGELFF
>TRBJ2-1|many|NA|TRBV20-1
TGCAGTGCGGACCGGTACAATGAGCAGTTCTTC
CSADRYNEQFF
>TRBJ2-2|many|NA|TRBV7-8
TGTGCCAGCAGCTTAGGCAACAGGGCCGGGGAGCTGTTTTTT
CASSLGNRAGELFF
>TRBJ1-6|NA|TRBD1|TRBV6-5
TGTGCCAGCAGTTGGGGGCGACAGGGAAGATCACCCCTCCACTTT
CASSWGRQGRSPLHF
>TRBJ2-7|NA|TRBD1|TRBV27
TGTGCCAGCAGTCCCCAGACAGGGTTTTCCTACGAGCAGTACTTC
CASSPQTGFSYEQYF
>TRBJ2-5|NA|NA|TRBV7-6
TGTGCCAGCAGCTTGCGGGGCCCCCAAGAGACCCAGTACTTC
CASSLRGPQETQYF
>TRBJ1-1|many|NA|TRBV6-2/TRBV6-3
TGTGCCAGCAGTTACAGTACTGTTGAGGAGCCTGAAGCTTTCTTT
CASSYSTVEEPEAFF
>TRBJ1-1|many|NA|TRBV5-6
TGTGCCAGCAGCCTAACTAGGGGCACTGAAGCTTTCTTT
CASSLTRGTEAFF
>TRBJ1-1|NA|NA|TRBV10-3
TGTGCCATCAGTGGAGGGACGGCCTCTAGCACTGAAGCTTTCTTT
CAISGGTASSTEAFF
>TRBJ2-2|NA|NA|TRBV4-3
TGCGCCAGCAGCCAAGATCGGGCCACCGGGGAGCTGTTTTTT
CASSQDRATGELFF
>TRBJ2-5|medium-sized|NA|TRBV24-1
TGTGCCACCAGTGATTCGCCCTCAAGGTCAGGGAGGCGTGAGACCCAGTACTTC
CATSDSPSRSGRRETQYF
>TRBJ2-7|many|NA|TRBV6-1
TGTGCCAGCAGTGACTACTACGAGCAGTACTTC
CASSDYYEQYF
>TRBJ1-1|NA|NA|TRBV5-1
TGCGCCAGCAGCTTGGCCTTCCAGAACACTGAAGCTTTCTTT
CASSLAFQNTEAFF
>TRBJ2-1|medium-sized|NA|TRBV11-2
TGTGCCAGCAGCTTAGGCGCCAACAATGAGCAGTTCTTC
CASSLGANNEQFF
>TRBJ2-6|few|NA|TRBV5-1
TGCGCCAGCAGCTTGGATGGACGGCCAGCCTCTGGGGCCAACGTCCTGACTTTC
CASSLDGRPASGANVLTF
>TRBJ2-7|many|TRBD1|TRBV7-6
TGTGCCAGCAGCAGAGACAGGGATTACGAGCAGTACTTC
CASSRDRDYEQYF
>TRBJ2-5|many|TRBD1|TRBV19
TGTGCCAGTAGTATTAGGACAGGGGCCACGACCCAGTACTTC
CASSIRTGATTQYF
>TRBJ2-7|NA|NA|TRBV5-5
TGTGCCAGCAGCTTGGAAAGGCCAGTGGAGTACTTC
CASSLERPVEYF
>TRBJ2-3|many|TRBD2|TRBV29-1
TGCAGCGTTGTGACTAGCGGGCCAGATACGCAGTATTTT
CSVVTSGPDTQYF
>TRBJ2-3|NA|NA|TRBV7-2
TGTGCCAGCAGCTTTGGGGCCACAGATACGCAGTATTTT
CASSFGATDTQYF